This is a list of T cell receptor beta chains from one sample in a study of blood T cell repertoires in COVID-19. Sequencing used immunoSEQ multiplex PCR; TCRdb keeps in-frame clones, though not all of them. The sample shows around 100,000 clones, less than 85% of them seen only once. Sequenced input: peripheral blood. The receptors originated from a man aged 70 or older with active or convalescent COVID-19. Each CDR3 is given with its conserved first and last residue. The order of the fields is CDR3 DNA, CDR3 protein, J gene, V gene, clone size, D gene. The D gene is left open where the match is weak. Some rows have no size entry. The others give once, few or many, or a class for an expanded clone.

TGTGCCAGCAGCAATCCGGGACAGGTTAATTCACCCCTCCACTTT	CASSNPGQVNSPLHF	TRBJ1-6	TRBV21-1	.	.
TGTGCCAGCATGGGGGCCCCCTCCTACGAGCAGTACTTC	CASMGAPSYEQYF	TRBJ2-7	TRBV27	.	.
TGTGCTAGCAGCTTAGACCGGTCGAACACCGGGGAGCTGTTTTTT	CASSLDRSNTGELFF	TRBJ2-2	TRBV7-7	.	.
TGTGCCTCGGACCCCACAGGGATCAATTCACCCCTCCACTTT	CASDPTGINSPLHF	TRBJ1-6	TRBV30	few	.
TGTGCCAGCAGTGAAGTAGCAACTAATGAAAAACTGTTTTTT	CASSEVATNEKLFF	TRBJ1-4	TRBV2	.	.
TGCGCCAGCAGCTTGGGGGGACTAGCAACAGATACGCAGTATTTT	CASSLGGLATDTQYF	TRBJ2-3	TRBV5-1	.	TRBD2
TGTGCCAGTAGTTGGACAGGGGGCTCTGGAAACACCATATATTTT	CASSWTGGSGNTIYF	TRBJ1-3	TRBV19	.	TRBD1
TGTGCCAGCAGCCAATCAGTACAGAGTTCGTATGGCTACACCTTC	CASSQSVQSSYGYTF	TRBJ1-2	TRBV3-1/TRBV3-2	.	.
TGTGCCAGCAGCACCGGGACTAGCGTTTCAGATACGCAGTATTTT	CASSTGTSVSDTQYF	TRBJ2-3	TRBV7-6	.	TRBD2
TGTGCCTGGAGTGTAAACTGGAGGGACGAGCAGTACTTC	CAWSVNWRDEQYF	TRBJ2-7	TRBV30	.	.
TGTGCCAGCAGCCCCCTACAGGGCTTGAGGACCTTC	CASSPLQGLRTF	TRBJ1-2	TRBV12-3/TRBV12-4	few	.
TGTGCCAGCAGCTTAGGGACAGGGACTGGGCAGCCCCAGCATTTT	CASSLGTGTGQPQHF	TRBJ1-5	TRBV5-6	.	TRBD1
TGTGCCAGCAGTGAACTTGCAGGGGACACTGAAGCTTTCTTT	CASSELAGDTEAFF	TRBJ1-1	TRBV2	once	.
TGTGCCAGCAGCCAACTATCCAAGTCGGGGGACGAGCAGTTCTTC	CASSQLSKSGDEQFF	TRBJ2-1	TRBV3-1/TRBV3-2	once	.
TGTGCCAGTAGACCGGGACTAGCGGTCTACAATGAGCAGTTCTTC	CASRPGLAVYNEQFF	TRBJ2-1	TRBV19	.	TRBD2
TGTGCCAGCAGCGTAGAGTACGGGACTGAAGCTTTCTTT	CASSVEYGTEAFF	TRBJ1-1	TRBV9	.	.
TGCGCCAGCAGCGGGACAGGGGGCGAGCAGTACTTC	CASSGTGGEQYF	TRBJ2-7	TRBV5-1	.	TRBD1
TGTGCCAGCTCACCACCGGGACAGGCGCGGGAGACCCAGTACTTC	CASSPPGQARETQYF	TRBJ2-5	TRBV18	.	TRBD1
TGCGCCAGCAGCTTGCTTCCGACCGGGGAGCTGTTTTTT	CASSLLPTGELFF	TRBJ2-2	TRBV5-1	.	.
TGTGCCAGAAGCTTACGGGAGACCCAGTACTTC	CARSLRETQYF	TRBJ2-5	TRBV7-5	.	.
TGTGCCAGCAGCCAAGTACAGGTTGGAGCTGAAGCTTTCTTT	CASSQVQVGAEAFF	TRBJ1-1	TRBV3-1/TRBV3-2	.	.
TGCGCCAGCAGCCAAGATTGGGGACAGGCGTATCAGCCCCAGCATTTT	CASSQDWGQAYQPQHF	TRBJ1-5	TRBV4-1	few	TRBD1
TGCGCCAGCAGCCCAGGGACAAGTAGAGGAGATACGCAGTATTTT	CASSPGTSRGDTQYF	TRBJ2-3	TRBV5-1	few	.
TGTGCCAGCAGCCCGGGACAGTCTGAAGCTTTCTTT	CASSPGQSEAFF	TRBJ1-1	TRBV6-5	.	TRBD1
TGTGCCAGCAGCGAAGGACAGGGTCAGAATGAAGCTTTCTTT	CASSEGQGQNEAFF	TRBJ1-1	TRBV9	.	TRBD1
TGTGCCAGCACCCACGGGAGGGGGCGGGCCGGGGAGCTGTTTTTT	CASTHGRGRAGELFF	TRBJ2-2	TRBV6-6	.	.
TGTGCCAGCAGCCTAATCCGCACAGATACGCAGTATTTT	CASSLIRTDTQYF	TRBJ2-3	TRBV5-6	once	.
TGTGCCAGCAGCCCTTGTCCCGGGACTAGAAAAGAGACCCAGTACTTC	CASSPCPGTRKETQYF	TRBJ2-5	TRBV21-1	.	.
TGCGCCAGCGCCGGGACACCTCAAGAGACCCAGTACTTC	CASAGTPQETQYF	TRBJ2-5	TRBV5-1	.	.
TGTGCCAGCAGTCCGCGGACAGGGGCCGAGCAGTACTTC	CASSPRTGAEQYF	TRBJ2-7	TRBV6-6	.	TRBD1
TGCGCCAGCAGCCGTCAGTGGTTCTTC	CASSRQWFF	TRBJ2-1	TRBV10-1	.	.
TGTGCCAGCTCACCAGGGAGGTCCAGGGATGAGCAGTTCTTC	CASSPGRSRDEQFF	TRBJ2-1	TRBV18	.	.
TGTGCCAGCTCACTCTCATACGGGAACACTGAAGCTTTCTTT	CASSLSYGNTEAFF	TRBJ1-1	TRBV18	few	.
TGTGCCAGCAGCTTTTTGGAGAATGAGCAGTTCTTC	CASSFLENEQFF	TRBJ2-1	TRBV7-9	once	.
TGCGCCAGCAGCTTGGCGGGGGATTCGGGGGCCAACGTCCTGACTTTC	CASSLAGDSGANVLTF	TRBJ2-6	TRBV5-1	once	.
TGTGCCAGCAGCTCTCAACAGGGGCCGTACGAGCAGTACTTC	CASSSQQGPYEQYF	TRBJ2-7	TRBV7-9	.	TRBD1
TGCGCCAGCAGCCAAACACAGAGGAGGGTAAATTCACCCCTCCACTTT	CASSQTQRRVNSPLHF	TRBJ1-6	TRBV4-1	few	.
TGCAGTGCCACTACCGAAGAGACCCAGTACTTC	CSATTEETQYF	TRBJ2-5	TRBV20-1	.	.
TGTGCCAGCAGCTTAAGTTATCAGGGGTTGTGGAGCAATCAGCCCCAGCATTTT	CASSLSYQGLWSNQPQHF	TRBJ1-5	TRBV11-2	.	.
TGCGCCAGCAGCCAAGATCGAGAGGCCGACACTGAAGCTTTCTTT	CASSQDREADTEAFF	TRBJ1-1	TRBV4-1	.	.
TGTGCCAGTAGTATAGGGCCTAGCGCGTTCAATGAGCAGTTCTTC	CASSIGPSAFNEQFF	TRBJ2-1	TRBV19	many	.
TGTGCCAGCAGCTCTCGAGCCTCATATGGCTACACCTTC	CASSSRASYGYTF	TRBJ1-2	TRBV7-9	.	.
TGTGCCAGCACCCTTACACTAGCGGAAGAGACCCAGTACTTC	CASTLTLAEETQYF	TRBJ2-5	TRBV11-2	.	TRBD2
TGTGCCAGCCGGGCAGGGTCGAGCACCGGGGAGCTGTTTTTT	CASRAGSSTGELFF	TRBJ2-2	TRBV2	few	.
TGTGCCAGCAGCCAAGCGGGGGGAGGTGAAGCTTTCTTT	CASSQAGGGEAFF	TRBJ1-1	TRBV14	few	.
TGTGCCAGCAGCCCGAGGGGGGGTAAGGGTGTCGGGAGGGCCTCCCAATACGAGCAGTACTTC	CASSPRGGKGVGRASQYEQYF	TRBJ2-7	TRBV4-2	.	TRBD2
TGTGCCACCAGTGACCCCGATCAGGGGGACACCGGGGAGCTGTTTTTT	CATSDPDQGDTGELFF	TRBJ2-2	TRBV24-1	.	TRBD1
TGTGCCAGCAGTGAGGAGGGGGGGGTCACTGAAGCTTTCTTT	CASSEEGGVTEAFF	TRBJ1-1	TRBV2	.	.
TGTGCCAGCAGTTTATGGCTAGCGGGCACCGGGGAGCTGTTTTTT	CASSLWLAGTGELFF	TRBJ2-2	TRBV27	.	TRBD2
TGTGCCAGCAGTGAGACAGGGAACTCCTACAATGAGCAGTTCTTC	CASSETGNSYNEQFF	TRBJ2-1	TRBV2	.	TRBD1
TGTGCCAGCAGCCGACTAGCGGGAGGCGCCTACGAGCAGTACTTC	CASSRLAGGAYEQYF	TRBJ2-7	TRBV11-2	.	TRBD2
TGTGCCAGCAGTTACGGACAGGGGAATGGGGCCAACGTCCTGACTTTC	CASSYGQGNGANVLTF	TRBJ2-6	TRBV6-5	.	TRBD1
TGTGCCAGCAGCGTTGTGACCATTAGGGGTCCAGATACGCAGTATTTT	CASSVVTIRGPDTQYF	TRBJ2-3	TRBV2	.	.
TGTGCCAGCAGCCTTAGACAGACTAGCACAGATACGCAGTATTTT	CASSLRQTSTDTQYF	TRBJ2-3	TRBV2	once	.
TGTGCCAGCAGCCCAACTAGCTGGGATGGGAATGAGCAGTTCTTC	CASSPTSWDGNEQFF	TRBJ2-1	TRBV7-9	.	.
TGTGCCAGCTCCCTGACTGGGGGGTCTGAAGAGACCCAGTACTTC	CASSLTGGSEETQYF	TRBJ2-5	TRBV27	.	.
TGTGCCAGCAGGAGGACAGACTCCTACGAGCAGTACTTC	CASRRTDSYEQYF	TRBJ2-7	TRBV6-5	.	.